Listed below are T cell receptor beta chains from one sample, sequenced in a study of T cells after yellow fever vaccination. Each CDR3 protein is one row after TCRdb ran MiXCR on the 5' RACE reads. The sample includes more than 350,000 distinct CDR3 sequences, more than 9% seen only once; the top ten take 18%. This specimen consisted of PBMCs, obtained on the day of the first yellow fever vaccination. These receptors originate from a young man who received the YFV17D yellow fever vaccine. Both conserved end residues are part of each CDR3. Each record gives: CDR3 length, D gene, J gene, clone size, V gene, CDR3 DNA, CDR3 protein. D genes are given only for firm matches. Part of the rows lack a size; the others show once, few, many or a class for expanded clones.

13 NA TRBJ1-2 NA TRBV12-3/TRBV12-4 TGTGCCAGCAGTTTGGACGGACTATATGGCTACACCTTC CASSLDGLYGYTF
14 TRBD1 TRBJ1-1 NA TRBV6-2/TRBV6-3 TGTGCCAGCAGTACCCGGACAGGGGCCGCTGAAGCTTTCTTT CASSTRTGAAEAFF
13 TRBD2 TRBJ2-1 few TRBV7-2 TGTGCCAGCAGCCCGCCGGGGGGGACGGGGCAGTTCTTC CASSPPGGTGQFF
15 NA TRBJ1-5 few TRBV5-6 TGTGCCAGCAGCTTGTACAGGGAGGGCGATCAGCCCCAGCATTTT CASSLYREGDQPQHF
14 NA TRBJ2-7 NA TRBV20-1 TGCAGTGCCCAGGGTGAGGGACGGTCCTACGAGCAGTACTTC CSAQGEGRSYEQYF
13 NA TRBJ1-3 NA TRBV5-1 TGCGCCAGCAGGCAGGGACTGGGAAACACCATATATTTT CASRQGLGNTIYF
16 TRBD1 TRBJ2-3 NA TRBV18 TGTGCCAGCTCACCACAGGGGACAGAAGTTAAAGATACGCAGTATTTT CASSPQGTEVKDTQYF
13 NA TRBJ2-5 NA TRBV7-9 TGTGCCAGCAGCGAGTCCTCTGGCGAGACCCAGTACTTC CASSESSGETQYF
15 NA TRBJ1-2 few TRBV5-6 TGTGCCAGCAGCCTCCCCGGGCGGGTTAACTATGGCTACACCTTC CASSLPGRVNYGYTF
12 NA TRBJ1-1 few TRBV7-2 TGTGCCAGCAGCAAATTTAACTCTGAAGCTTTCTTT CASSKFNSEAFF
17 NA TRBJ2-2 few TRBV9 TGTGCCAGCAGCCCCCGGGACCCGGCATCTTCCACCGGGGAGCTGTTTTTT CASSPRDPASSTGELFF
15 TRBD1 TRBJ2-1 few TRBV6-1 TGTGCCAGCAGAGTGGACAGGGGTTGGTACAATGAGCAGTTCTTC CASRVDRGWYNEQFF
15 NA TRBJ2-1 few TRBV25-1 TGTGCCAGCAGTGACCCCGAGGGCCTGGGCAATGAGCAGTTCTTC CASSDPEGLGNEQFF
14 NA TRBJ1-6 NA TRBV6-1 TGTGCCAGCAGCCCAGCGCCCTCTTATTCACCCCTCCACTTT CASSPAPSYSPLHF
15 NA TRBJ2-1 few TRBV12-3/TRBV12-4 TGTGCCAGCAGTTTCCGGGAGAGCTCCTACAATGAGCAGTTCTTC CASSFRESSYNEQFF
11 NA TRBJ2-1 NA TRBV12-3/TRBV12-4 TGTGCCAGCAGCCAACACGGTGAGCAGTTCTTC CASSQHGEQFF
12 NA TRBJ1-6 NA TRBV10-3 TGTGCCATCAGGGCGGAGAATTCACCCCTCCACTTT CAIRAENSPLHF
15 NA TRBJ2-6 NA TRBV20-1 TGCAGTGCCCACCGGGGCAGCTCTGGGGCCAACGTCCTGACTTTC CSAHRGSSGANVLTF
17 NA TRBJ2-1 many TRBV23-1 TGCGCCAGCAGTCAATCGGGGTGTGGATCAGGGATCCATGAGCAGTTCTTC CASSQSGCGSGIHEQFF
15 NA TRBJ2-4 NA TRBV28 TGTGCCAGCAGTTTAGGTTACCTAGCCAAAAACATTCAGTACTTC CASSLGYLAKNIQYF
15 TRBD1 TRBJ1-1 few TRBV7-9 TGTGCCAGCAGGTCGGACAGGGGGGCGGACACTGAAGCTTTCTTT CASRSDRGADTEAFF
15 TRBD1 TRBJ2-3 few TRBV10-3 TGTGCCATCAGTGGATTGGACAGGAGCACAGATACGCAGTATTTT CAISGLDRSTDTQYF
15 TRBD1 TRBJ2-7 NA TRBV7-9 TGTGCCAGCAGCTCGCTTGGACAGGGGCTGTACGAGCAGTACTTC CASSSLGQGLYEQYF
15 NA TRBJ1-1 NA TRBV10-3 TGTGCCATCACTAAAAGGGACAACCGAGACACTGAAGCTTTCTTT CAITKRDNRDTEAFF
16 NA TRBJ1-3 few TRBV7-9 TGTGCCAGCAGCTTAGCGCTGATAAACGTCGGAAACACCATATATTTT CASSLALINVGNTIYF
15 TRBD1 TRBJ2-3 few TRBV7-7 TGTGCTAGCAGCGGGGCCGGGACAGGGGATCGGGCGCAGTATTTT CASSGAGTGDRAQYF
13 TRBD1 TRBJ1-1 few TRBV6-2/TRBV6-3 TGTGCCAGCGCGACAGGGAAGAACACTGAAGCTTTCTTT CASATGKNTEAFF
13 NA TRBJ2-2 few TRBV29-1 TGCAGCGGGGGCGGGGTGAACACCGGGGAGCTGTTTTTT CSGGGVNTGELFF
17 TRBD1 TRBJ2-6 few TRBV5-1 TGCGCCAGCAGACCCAGACAGGGTCAACCCGGGGCCAACGTCCTGACTTTC CASRPRQGQPGANVLTF
15 TRBD1 TRBJ2-6 NA TRBV6-1 TGTGCCAGCAGACAGGGGCCGTCTGGGGCCAACGTCCTGACTTTC CASRQGPSGANVLTF
14 TRBD2 TRBJ2-7 many TRBV29-1 TGCAGCGCTACCGGGACTAGCGGGTCTCGCGAGCAGTACTTC CSATGTSGSREQYF
12 NA TRBJ2-5 NA TRBV11-2 TGTGCCAGCGCCCTGGTGGGGGAGACCCAGTACTTC CASALVGETQYF
12 NA TRBJ1-4 many TRBV20-1 TGCAGTGCCGGCCCTCCGTCGGAAAAACTGTTTTTT CSAGPPSEKLFF
15 TRBD1 TRBJ2-2 many TRBV12-3/TRBV12-4 TGTGCCAGCAGTTCGTCAGGGGGAAACACCGGGGAGCTGTTTTTT CASSSSGGNTGELFF
14 TRBD2 TRBJ2-3 NA TRBV9 TGTGCCAGCAGCGCCGGGGGGAGCACAGATACGCAGTATTTT CASSAGGSTDTQYF
12 NA TRBJ1-2 many TRBV29-1 TGCAGCGTTGACAGAGCTAACTATGGCTACACCTTC CSVDRANYGYTF
16 NA TRBJ1-1 NA TRBV7-8 TGTGCCAGCAGCTTAGCGCGTAGGGAAGGGAGCACTGAAGCTTTCTTT CASSLARREGSTEAFF
14 TRBD1 TRBJ1-5 NA TRBV7-9 TGTGCCAGCAGCGCAACAGGGGCCGAGACGCCCCAGCATTTT CASSATGAETPQHF
13 NA TRBJ1-1 few TRBV19 TGTGCCAGTAGTATACTTACGACCGGGGAAGCTTTCTTT CASSILTTGEAFF
16 NA TRBJ2-3 few TRBV5-1 TGCGCCAGCAGCCGGCGCCGTGGCGGGGCCACAGATACGCAGTATTTT CASSRRRGGATDTQYF
15 NA TRBJ1-1 few TRBV18 TGTGCCAGCTCACCTCACCCCCCAGACAACACTGAAGCTTTCTTT CASSPHPPDNTEAFF
14 TRBD1 TRBJ2-6 few TRBV29-1 TGCAGCGTATCGACAGGGGCTGGGGCCAACGTCCTGACTTTC CSVSTGAGANVLTF
15 NA TRBJ1-5 few TRBV28 TGTGCCAGCAGTGGGGGGGCTTATAGCAATCAGCCCCAGCATTTT CASSGGAYSNQPQHF
11 NA TRBJ1-2 few TRBV29-1 TGCAGCGTTGTTTTACAACGGGAAGGCACCTTC CSVVLQREGTF
17 NA TRBJ2-3 few TRBV7-2 TGTGCCAGCAGCTTAGCGCTGGGGGGGCCGAGCACAGATACGCAGTATTTT CASSLALGGPSTDTQYF
14 TRBD2 TRBJ2-5 NA TRBV11-2 TGTGCCAGCAGCGGACTAGCGGAACAAGAGACCCAGTACTTC CASSGLAEQETQYF
14 NA TRBJ2-3 few TRBV28 TGTGCCAGCAGCTATCCGGGGTTTGCAGATACGCAGTATTTT CASSYPGFADTQYF
11 NA TRBJ1-1 NA TRBV29-1 TGCAGCGTTGAGATAACAGGGGAAGCTTTCTTT CSVEITGEAFF
12 NA TRBJ1-1 many TRBV6-2/TRBV6-3 TGTGCCAGCAGGGCCATGAACACTGAAGCTTTCTTT CASRAMNTEAFF